Below, 15 T cell receptor beta chains from the same sample are listed, as sequenced in a study of OX40 agonist ivuxolimab in advanced cancers. Library creation used the immunoSEQ multiplex PCR assay. TCRdb obtained this table from immuneACCESS and retained in-frame rearrangements with V and J assigned. These tables miss some clones; where compared with another copy, unresolved V genes account for less than half of the shortfall, and the remainder is unexplained. Counted in this sample were around 50,000 clones; roughly nine tenths of them appeared once. More than 9% of the sample is in the top ten clones. Sequences were derived from CD4+ or CD8+ T cells sorted from blood, sampled in a trial of the OX40 agonist ivuxolimab. The receptors here all came from an adult with an advanced solid tumor such as melanoma, head and neck, liver or kidney cancer.

This sequence joins TRBV28 and TRBJ2-4, with D perhaps matching TRBD2 (6 bases). Trimming took off 5 bases at V and 2 bases at J, with 25 bases between the two ends. The CDR3 contains 19 residues. CDR1 and CDR2 (germline): MDHEN, SYDVKM. CDR3 sequence (DNA): TGTGCCAGCAGTCCTAGCGTCAGGGCCTCGTTCGGCTCCAAAAACATTCAGTACTTC. This codes for CASSPSVRASFGSKNIQYF.

V gene TRBV4-1 combines with J gene TRBJ2-2, with D possibly being TRBD1 (6 bases). Trimming shortened V by 3 bases and J by 4 bases, and 18 bases separated the two germline ends. The CDR3 totals 17 residues. Germline lookup yields CDR1 MGHRA and CDR2 YSYEKL. This CDR3 is CASSHSLQGRFTGELFF. The DNA of the CDR3 is TGCGCCAGCAGCCATTCCCTCCAGGGGCGGTTCACCGGGGAGCTGTTTTTT.

V is TRBV7-6 and J is TRBJ1-5, with TRBD1 matching 7 bases. The CDR3 is made up of 20 amino acids. The germline V gene has CDR1 SGHVS and CDR2 FNYEAQ. The trim removed 2 bases at V and 1 base at J, leaving 17 bases unmatched. DNA for the CDR3: TGTGCCAGCAGCTTACTACCCAATGACAGGGAGAGGGCGAGCAATCAGCCCCAGCATTTT. Amino acid sequence: CASSLLPNDRERASNQPQHF.

This sequence joins TRBV6-4 and TRBJ2-1, with D tentatively TRBD2 (6 bases). CDR1 is MRHNA, CDR2 SNTAGT, per germline. The CDR3 runs to 15 residues. The germline V and J ends were trimmed by 2 bases and 3 bases, with 11 bases remaining between them. CDR3 region: CASSDKGGDYNEQFF. The CDR3 region has the DNA TGTGCCAGCAGTGACAAGGGAGGAGACTACAATGAGCAGTTCTTC.

The V gene is TRBV20-1, the J gene TRBJ2-2; no clear D. V was shortened by 2 bases and J by 4 bases, with 2 bases between the two germline ends. This CDR3 is built from 11 residues. CDR1 is DFQATT and CDR2 is SNEGSKA in the germline V gene (reference sequence). CDR3 nucleotides: TGCAGTGCTAGATTCACCGGGGAGCTGTTTTTT. This translates into CSARFTGELFF.

The chain recombines TRBV7-3 with TRBJ2-5, with 10 positions matching TRBD2. In germline, CDR1 is SGHTA, CDR2 FQGTGA. V was clipped by 8 bases and J by 4 bases; unmatched bases: 10. This CDR3 spans 15 amino acids. The chain's CDR3 is CASGLAGAAGETQYF. The CDR3 nucleotides read TGTGCCAGCGGGCTAGCGGGAGCGGCGGGAGAGACCCAGTACTTC.

The rearrangement uses TRBV29-1 and TRBJ1-1, with D perhaps TRBD1 (6 bases). The CDR3 covers 12 residues. The germline V and J ends were trimmed by 7 bases and 6 bases, with 15 bases remaining between them. Germline V gene lookup returns CDR1 SQVTM and CDR2 ANQGSEA. The CDR3 DNA is TGCAGCGCCCACGGTGGGGGCCCTGAAGCTTTCTTT. Residues: CSAHGGGPEAFF.

This chain joins TRBV28 and TRBJ2-7, with 7 bases aligning to TRBD1. CDR1 and CDR2 from the germline V gene are MDHEN and SYDVKM. The CDR3 is 14 amino acids. Trimming at V came to 6 bases and at J to 4 bases, leaving 9 bases not matched to a gene. CDR3 in amino acids: CASRGGRGWYEQYF. CDR3 nucleotide sequence: TGTGCCAGCAGAGGGGGCAGGGGATGGTACGAGCAGTACTTC. Supplemented by reference TRBV28 and TRBJ2-7, the full variable domain reads DVKVTQSSRYLVKRTGEKVFLECVQDMDHENMFWYRQDPGLGLRLIYFSYDVKMKEKGDIPEGYSVSREKKERFSLILESASTNQTSMYLCASRGGRGWYEQYFGPGTRLTVT.

V is TRBV6-4 and J is TRBJ2-1; 9 bases match TRBD2. V trimming: 9 bases; J trimming: 0 bases; junction bases outside the gene matches: 9. CDR3 length: 16 residues. Per germline, CDR1 MRHNA and CDR2 SNTAGT. The CDR3 sequence: CARGWREGSSYNEQFF. The CDR3 DNA is TGTGCCAGGGGGTGGCGGGAGGGGAGCTCCTACAATGAGCAGTTCTTC.

The chain has TRBV13 and TRBJ1-1; D is uncertain. Deletions cut 9 bases from V and 0 bases from J, with 8 bases between. The CDR3 runs 12 residues. Germline assignment: CDR1 PRHDT and CDR2 FYEKMQ (reference sequence). Here the CDR3 reads CASALLNTEAFF. In DNA form, the CDR3 reads TGTGCCAGTGCATTATTGAACACTGAAGCTTTCTTT.

This clone has a single count. The chain joins TRBV9 to TRBJ1-2, with TRBD1 as a possible D gene (6 bases). Trimming stripped 3 bases from V and 4 bases from J, with 13 bases between. The CDR3 contains 14 residues. Germline CDR1 reads SGDLS; CDR2 reads YYNGEE. The CDR3 bases are TGTGCCAGCAGCGCCGACGGACAGATCTATGGCTACACCTTC. It codes for CASSADGQIYGYTF.

The CDR3 loop is CASNAGGAHGYTF. The CDR3 DNA reads as TGTGCCAGCAACGCGGGGGGGGCGCATGGCTACACCTTC. The chain has TRBV6-5 and TRBJ1-2; D is possibly TRBD1 (6 bases). Germline V lookup: CDR1 MNHEY, CDR2 SVGAGI. This CDR3 has 13 amino acids. V dropped 7 bases and J dropped 6 bases, with 15 bases sitting between them.

The rearrangement joins TRBV6-5 to TRBJ2-5, with 8 bases matching TRBD1. Germline V gene sequence: CDR1 MNHEY, CDR2 SVGAGI. The CDR3 sequence is 15 residues long. Trimming took 6 bases from V and 6 from J; bases not matched to a gene: 12. The CDR3 spells CASRVTQGAIQTQYF. As DNA, the CDR3 is TGTGCCAGCAGAGTAACTCAGGGGGCGATACAGACCCAGTACTTC.

The chain links TRBV10-3 to TRBJ2-2; D uncertain. Per the germline V gene, CDR1 is ENHRY and CDR2 is SYGVKD. The CDR3 spans 15 residues. Between the trimmed V and J ends, which lost 3 bases and 4 bases, there was a span of 12 bases. The CDR3 nucleotides read TGTGCCATCAGTGACCTGACGGGTGGCACCGGGGAGCTGTTTTTT. It is translated as CAISDLTGGTGELFF.

This chain uses TRBV13 with TRBJ2-3; D gene unclear. This CDR3 is built from 14 residues. Germline loops: CDR1 PRHDT, CDR2 FYEKMQ (reference sequence). V was cut by 3 bases and J by 1 base, with 8 bases left in between. DNA of the CDR3: TGTGCCAGCAGCTTCCGACGGCGCACAGATACGCAGTATTTT. Amino acid sequence: CASSFRRRTDTQYF.